Listed below are T cell receptor beta chains from one sample, sequenced in a study of blood T cell repertoires in COVID-19. Only in-frame clones appear in the TCRdb table, and some are missing; sequencing was by immunoSEQ multiplex PCR. The repertoire includes tens of thousands of clones, roughly 89% of them detected once, and 7% to 8.5% sits in the top ten. The sequenced sample consisted of peripheral blood. Receptor source: a human donor in a cohort sampled during active COVID-19. Both conserved end residues are part of each CDR3. The D gene is left open where the match is weak. The listing skips clone size in some rows; elsewhere it reads once, few, many or a size class.

CDR3nt,CDR3aa,abundance,v_gene,j_gene,d_gene
TGTGCCAGTAGTAGAACTAGCGGTAGCACAGATACGCAGTATTTT,CASSRTSGSTDTQYF,.,TRBV19,TRBJ2-3,TRBD2
TGTGCCACCCGAGGGGGCTTGACAGATACGCAGTATTTT,CATRGGLTDTQYF,few,TRBV7-2,TRBJ2-3,TRBD1
TGTGCCAGCTCACCACAGGGAGGAATAGTCTCTGGAAACACCATATATTTT,CASSPQGGIVSGNTIYF,.,TRBV18,TRBJ1-3,.
TGTGCCAGCAGCTTTTCTAGCCAGGGGTACCAAGAGACCCAGTACTTC,CASSFSSQGYQETQYF,.,TRBV7-8,TRBJ2-5,.
TGTGCCAGCAACCGGGACAGGGGGGTCGATGAGCAGTTCTTC,CASNRDRGVDEQFF,.,TRBV9,TRBJ2-1,TRBD1
TGTGCCAGCAGCTTTTTTTCTAGCGGGATTAGCAACGAGCAGTACTTC,CASSFFSSGISNEQYF,.,TRBV5-5,TRBJ2-7,TRBD2
TGCAGCGTTGAAGGGACAGGGCACTACGAGCAGTACTTC,CSVEGTGHYEQYF,.,TRBV29-1,TRBJ2-7,TRBD1
TGTGCCTCCCAGGGGGCTTCCTACAATGAGCAGTTCTTC,CASQGASYNEQFF,.,TRBV27,TRBJ2-1,TRBD1
TGTGCCAGCTCACCACCGCTTGGGGGAGGGGACTATGGCTACACCTTC,CASSPPLGGGDYGYTF,.,TRBV18,TRBJ1-2,.
TGCAGTGCTAGTTTGGGGACCTGGGGGGACTCCTACGAGCAGTACTTC,CSASLGTWGDSYEQYF,.,TRBV20-1,TRBJ2-7,.
TGTGCCAGCAGCTTAGGACTAGTTTACCCCGAGCAGTACTTC,CASSLGLVYPEQYF,few,TRBV7-8,TRBJ2-7,.
TGTGCCAGCAGCTTCGACAGATTGACCGGGGAGCTGTTTTTT,CASSFDRLTGELFF,.,TRBV7-8,TRBJ2-2,.
TGTGCCACCAGCTTGGGGAGGGGAGGCTACACCTTC,CATSLGRGGYTF,.,TRBV24-1,TRBJ1-2,.
TGTGCCAGCAGCAGGGGCAACTATGGCTACACCTTC,CASSRGNYGYTF,.,TRBV28,TRBJ1-2,.
TGTGCCACCTCCAGGGGGAGAGCCGGGGAGCTGTTTTTT,CATSRGRAGELFF,once,TRBV19,TRBJ2-2,TRBD1
TGTGCAAGTCGCCCCTCGGGGGGTAGCGGGAGAATTCACGAGCAGTACTTC,CASRPSGGSGRIHEQYF,.,TRBV12-2,TRBJ2-7,.
TGCGCCAGCAGCCAAGACGGTGGACAGGGAATGGCCTACGAGCAGTACTTC,CASSQDGGQGMAYEQYF,once,TRBV4-1,TRBJ2-7,TRBD1
TGTGCCAGCAGTTACGCGGCGTCAGGGGGGGATACGCAGTATTTT,CASSYAASGGDTQYF,.,TRBV6-5,TRBJ2-3,.
TGTGCCAGTAGTAGTCAACAGGACTACGAGCAGTACTTC,CASSSQQDYEQYF,.,TRBV19,TRBJ2-7,.
TGTGCCAGCAGCTTGGTGCGGACAGGGATTGGCGGGGAGCTGTTTTTT,CASSLVRTGIGGELFF,.,TRBV5-4,TRBJ2-2,TRBD1
TGTGCCAGCAGTCGGGACAGTGAAGCTTTCTTT,CASSRDSEAFF,.,TRBV2,TRBJ1-1,TRBD1
TGTGCCAGCAGCTCCTGGGGCGGTACCTACAATGAGCAGTTCTTC,CASSSWGGTYNEQFF,.,TRBV7-2,TRBJ2-1,.
TGTGCCAGGAGGGACAGGGTTAACTATGGCTACACCTTC,CARRDRVNYGYTF,.,TRBV2,TRBJ1-2,TRBD1
TGCGCCAGCAGCTTGACGCTAGCGGGAGGGCCCACCTACGAGCAGTACTTC,CASSLTLAGGPTYEQYF,.,TRBV5-1,TRBJ2-7,TRBD2
TGTGCCAGCAGGGGCGCTGAAGCTTTCTTT,CASRGAEAFF,once,TRBV7-2,TRBJ1-1,.
TGTGCCAGCAGAATTAAGGCAGGGCAGCCCCAGCATTTT,CASRIKAGQPQHF,.,TRBV6-5,TRBJ1-5,.
TGTGCCAGCAGCCAAGACAGCTCCTACAATGAGCAGTTCTTC,CASSQDSSYNEQFF,.,TRBV3-1/TRBV3-2,TRBJ2-1,.
TGTGCCAGCAGCTTAAGCGGGAGTGGCTCAGATACGCAGTATTTT,CASSLSGSGSDTQYF,.,TRBV7-3,TRBJ2-3,TRBD2
TGCGCCAGCAGCTTGGACAGGAGAAATCAGCCCCAGCATTTT,CASSLDRRNQPQHF,.,TRBV4-1,TRBJ1-5,TRBD1
TGTGCCAGCATCAAACAGGGGAACTATGGCTACACCTTC,CASIKQGNYGYTF,.,TRBV5-6,TRBJ1-2,TRBD1
TGTGCCAGCAGCTTTGGACAGGGAGCAACTAATGAAAAACTGTTTTTT,CASSFGQGATNEKLFF,.,TRBV5-4,TRBJ1-4,TRBD1
TGTGCCAGTAGTATACGTACTCGCGGGGGAGGCTATGGCTACACCTTC,CASSIRTRGGGYGYTF,.,TRBV19,TRBJ1-2,.
TGTGCCAGCAGCGGACAGGGAGGCTACACCTTC,CASSGQGGYTF,.,TRBV2,TRBJ1-2,TRBD1
TGTGCCAGCAGAATGACGGGGGAGCAGTTCTTC,CASRMTGEQFF,.,TRBV6-5,TRBJ2-1,.
TGTGCCAGATGGACTAGTCCCTTTAATGAGCAGTTCTTC,CARWTSPFNEQFF,once,TRBV19,TRBJ2-1,TRBD2
TGTGCCAGCAGCCTAGACATCTACAATGAGCAGTTCTTC,CASSLDIYNEQFF,.,TRBV7-9,TRBJ2-1,.
TGTGCCAGCAGCTTAGACAGTAGCGGCTACAATGAGCAGTTCTTC,CASSLDSSGYNEQFF,.,TRBV7-3,TRBJ2-1,.
TGTGCCAGCTCTACGCCGAGTCGCCACAATGAGCAGTTCTTC,CASSTPSRHNEQFF,.,TRBV7-2,TRBJ2-1,.
TGTGCCAGCAGTTTATTTAGGGGTCTAGCCAAAAACATTCAGTACTTC,CASSLFRGLAKNIQYF,.,TRBV27,TRBJ2-4,.
TGTGCCAGCAGGTTGGGGAGGGGACAGGCGGAAACCGGGGAGCTGTTTTTT,CASRLGRGQAETGELFF,.,TRBV7-2,TRBJ2-2,.
TGCGCCAGCAGTGTCCCGGACAGGGGGGATGGTGGCTACACCTTC,CASSVPDRGDGGYTF,.,TRBV10-2,TRBJ1-2,TRBD1
TGTGCCAGCAGCCCGACAGGGGGCACAGATACGCAGTATTTT,CASSPTGGTDTQYF,.,TRBV11-2,TRBJ2-3,TRBD1
TGTGCCCTAATCAGGGGGGACACCGGGGAGCTGTTTTTT,CALIRGDTGELFF,.,TRBV2,TRBJ2-2,.
TGTGCCAGCAGCATACTAGCGGGAGGTAGCACAGATACGCAGTATTTT,CASSILAGGSTDTQYF,.,TRBV27,TRBJ2-3,TRBD2
TGCAGTGCTAGTGGAGGGCCCAACTCCTACGAGCAGTACTTC,CSASGGPNSYEQYF,.,TRBV20-1,TRBJ2-7,.
TGTGCCAGCAGCTTAGATCGGGGAAGCATCACAGATACGCAGTATTTT,CASSLDRGSITDTQYF,.,TRBV13,TRBJ2-3,.
TGCGCCAGCAGCCAATCGGACAGGGGCTACGGCTACACCTTC,CASSQSDRGYGYTF,.,TRBV4-1,TRBJ1-2,TRBD1
TGTGCCAGCAGCTCGCGCCGAACAGGGCCGCGGGAGCAGTACTTC,CASSSRRTGPREQYF,.,TRBV7-9,TRBJ2-7,.
TGTGCCAGCAGCCCAGGGCAGGGCCAGGGAGAGACCCAGTACTTC,CASSPGQGQGETQYF,.,TRBV6-2/TRBV6-3,TRBJ2-5,.
TGTGCCAGCAGTGCTACGGCTAGCGGGGCCTACGAGCAGTACTTC,CASSATASGAYEQYF,once,TRBV2,TRBJ2-7,TRBD2
TGTGCCAGCAGCCCGCTATCAGGGGGCGATGGCTACACCTTC,CASSPLSGGDGYTF,.,TRBV3-1/TRBV3-2,TRBJ1-2,TRBD1
TGTGCCAGTACGGACAGAAATTCACCCCTCCACTTT,CASTDRNSPLHF,few,TRBV19,TRBJ1-6,.
TGCGCCAGCAGTGCGGAAACTACCGGGACTAGCGCGGATACGCAGTATTTT,CASSAETTGTSADTQYF,.,TRBV10-2,TRBJ2-3,TRBD2
TGTGCCAGCAGCTCGAGCGGGGGGGCGACAGATACGCAGTATTTT,CASSSSGGATDTQYF,.,TRBV7-3,TRBJ2-3,TRBD2
TGTGCCAGCAGTTCGCGAACGGAAGCTTTCTTT,CASSSRTEAFF,.,TRBV12-3/TRBV12-4,TRBJ1-1,.